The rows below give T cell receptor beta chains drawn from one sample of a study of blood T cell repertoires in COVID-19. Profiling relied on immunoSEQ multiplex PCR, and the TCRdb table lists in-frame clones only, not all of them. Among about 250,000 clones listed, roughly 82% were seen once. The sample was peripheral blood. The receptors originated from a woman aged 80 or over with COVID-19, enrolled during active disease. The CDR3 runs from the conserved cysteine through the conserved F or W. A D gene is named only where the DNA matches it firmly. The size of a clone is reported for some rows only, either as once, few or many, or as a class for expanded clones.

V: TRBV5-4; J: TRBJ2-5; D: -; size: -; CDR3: CASSSPGVRETQYF; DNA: TGTGCCAGCAGCTCACCCGGGGTCCGGGAGACCCAGTACTTC
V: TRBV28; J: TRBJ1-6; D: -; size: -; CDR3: CASINGGSLTDLNSPLHF; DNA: TGTGCCAGCATTAACGGGGGGAGCCTGACAGACCTTAATTCACCCCTCCACTTT
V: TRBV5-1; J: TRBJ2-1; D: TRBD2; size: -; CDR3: CASSHPTSGGSYNEQFF; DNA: TGCGCCAGCAGCCACCCGACTAGCGGGGGTTCCTACAATGAGCAGTTCTTC
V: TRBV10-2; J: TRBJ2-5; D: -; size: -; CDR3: CASTTWQGETQYF; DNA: TGCGCCAGCACCACCTGGCAGGGGGAGACCCAGTACTTC
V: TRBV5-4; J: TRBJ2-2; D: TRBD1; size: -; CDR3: CASSYRTGEGGELFF; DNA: TGTGCCAGCAGCTATCGGACAGGGGAGGGCGGGGAGCTGTTTTTT
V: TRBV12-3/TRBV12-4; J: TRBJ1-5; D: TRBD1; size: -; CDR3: CASSLTGFQPQHF; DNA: TGTGCCAGCAGCCTGACAGGGTTTCAGCCCCAGCATTTT
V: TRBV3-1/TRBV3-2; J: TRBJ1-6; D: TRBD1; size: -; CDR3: CASSQALYRGISPLHF; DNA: TGTGCCAGCAGCCAAGCCCTCTACAGGGGGATTTCACCCCTCCACTTT
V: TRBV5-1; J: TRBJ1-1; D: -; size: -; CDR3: CASKVGLGRETEAFF; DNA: TGCGCCAGCAAGGTGGGTCTGGGGAGGGAGACTGAAGCTTTCTTT
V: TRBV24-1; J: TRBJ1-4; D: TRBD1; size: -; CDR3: CATSDPRGHNEKLFF; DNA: TGTGCCACCAGTGACCCCAGGGGGCATAATGAAAAACTGTTTTTT
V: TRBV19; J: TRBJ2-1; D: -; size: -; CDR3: CASSQLSEQFF; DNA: TGTGCCAGTAGTCAGTTAAGTGAGCAGTTCTTC
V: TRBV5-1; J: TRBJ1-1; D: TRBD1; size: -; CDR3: CASSIGTGLNTEAFF; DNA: TGCGCCAGCAGCATTGGGACAGGGTTGAACACTGAAGCTTTCTTT
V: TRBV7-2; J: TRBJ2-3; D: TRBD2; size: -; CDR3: CASSPLAGDYTDTQYF; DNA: TGTGCCAGCAGCCCATTAGCGGGGGATTACACAGATACGCAGTATTTT
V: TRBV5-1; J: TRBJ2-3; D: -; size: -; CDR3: CASSLQPTSDTQYF; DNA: TGCGCCAGCAGCTTACAGCCCACGTCTGATACGCAGTATTTT
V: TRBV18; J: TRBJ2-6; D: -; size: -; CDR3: CASSPAGNSGANVLTF; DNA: TGTGCCAGCTCACCAGCGGGGAACTCTGGGGCCAACGTCCTGACTTTC
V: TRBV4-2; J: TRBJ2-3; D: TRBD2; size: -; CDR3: CASSLPGLAADTQYF; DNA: TGTGCCAGCAGCCTTCCGGGACTAGCGGCGGATACGCAGTATTTT
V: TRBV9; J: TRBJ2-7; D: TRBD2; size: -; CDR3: CASSVGPGEGLEQYF; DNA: TGTGCCAGCAGCGTAGGACCGGGGGAGGGACTCGAGCAGTACTTC
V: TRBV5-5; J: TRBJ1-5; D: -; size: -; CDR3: CASSLAVGRGNQPQHF; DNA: TGTGCCAGCAGCTTGGCCGTCGGGAGGGGCAATCAGCCCCAGCATTTT
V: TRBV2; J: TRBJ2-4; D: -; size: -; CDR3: CASESSWRTKNIQYF; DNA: TGTGCCAGCGAAAGCAGTTGGAGGACCAAAAACATTCAGTACTTC
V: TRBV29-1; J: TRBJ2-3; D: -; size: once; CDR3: CSVDFGTDTQYF; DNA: TGCAGCGTGGACTTTGGGACAGATACGCAGTATTTT
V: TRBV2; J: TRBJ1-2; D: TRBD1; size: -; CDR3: CASTTGTGYGYTF; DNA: TGTGCCAGCACAACCGGGACAGGATATGGCTACACCTTC
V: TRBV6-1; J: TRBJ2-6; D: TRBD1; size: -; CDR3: CASSVGTGLSGANVLTF; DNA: TGTGCCAGCAGTGTGGGGACAGGGCTCTCTGGGGCCAACGTCCTGACTTTC
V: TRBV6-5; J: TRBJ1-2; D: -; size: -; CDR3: CASSSLGGGDYGYTF; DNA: TGTGCCAGCAGTTCCCTCGGGGGGGGAGATTATGGCTACACCTTC
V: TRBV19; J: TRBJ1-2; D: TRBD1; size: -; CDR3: CASTTGDPYGYTF; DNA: TGTGCCAGTACCACAGGGGACCCCTATGGCTACACCTTC
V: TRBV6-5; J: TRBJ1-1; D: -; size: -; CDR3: CASSPDRTNTEAFF; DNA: TGTGCCAGCAGTCCCGACAGGACGAACACTGAAGCTTTCTTT
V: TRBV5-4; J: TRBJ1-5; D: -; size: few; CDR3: CASSTEPRPQHF; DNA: TGTGCCAGCAGCACTGAGCCGAGGCCCCAGCATTTT
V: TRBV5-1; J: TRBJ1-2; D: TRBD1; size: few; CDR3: CASRQGADGYTF; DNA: TGCGCCAGTCGACAGGGGGCAGACGGCTACACCTTC
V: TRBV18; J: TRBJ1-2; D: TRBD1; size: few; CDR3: CASSAQTGDYGYTF; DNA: TGTGCCAGCTCAGCCCAGACAGGGGACTATGGCTACACCTTC
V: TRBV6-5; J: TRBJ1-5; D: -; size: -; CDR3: CASSYNNNQPQHF; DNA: TGTGCCAGCAGTTACAACAATAATCAGCCCCAGCATTTT
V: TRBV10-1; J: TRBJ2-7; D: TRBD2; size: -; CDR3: CASSESGTSGGKEYF; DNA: TGCGCCAGCAGTGAGTCAGGGACTAGCGGGGGGAAGGAGTACTTC
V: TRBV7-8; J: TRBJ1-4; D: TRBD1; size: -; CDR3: CASSPGQVNEKLFF; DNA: TGTGCCAGCAGCCCGGGACAGGTTAATGAAAAACTGTTTTTT
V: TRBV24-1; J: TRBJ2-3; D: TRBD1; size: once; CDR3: CATSDPGTGGMDTQYF; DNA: TGTGCCACCAGTGATCCCGGGACAGGGGGCATGGATACGCAGTATTTT
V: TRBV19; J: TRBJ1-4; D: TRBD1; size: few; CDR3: CATTGQGAVNEKLFF; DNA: TGTGCCACTACGGGACAGGGGGCGGTCAATGAAAAACTGTTTTTT
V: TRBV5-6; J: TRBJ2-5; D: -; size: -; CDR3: CASSRQETQYF; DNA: TGTGCCAGCAGCCGCCAAGAGACCCAGTACTTC
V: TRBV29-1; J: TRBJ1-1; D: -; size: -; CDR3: CSVDTRLNTEAFF; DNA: TGCAGCGTTGATACCAGGTTGAACACTGAAGCTTTCTTT
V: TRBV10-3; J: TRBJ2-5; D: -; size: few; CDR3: CAIGRSGSQETQYF; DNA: TGTGCCATCGGGCGATCGGGGAGTCAAGAGACCCAGTACTTC
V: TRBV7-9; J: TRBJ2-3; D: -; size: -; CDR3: CASSLRLGDTQYF; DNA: TGTGCCAGCAGCCTTCGACTAGGGGATACGCAGTATTTT
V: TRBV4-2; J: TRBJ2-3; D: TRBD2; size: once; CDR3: CASSQEPAGGTDTQYF; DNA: TGTGCCAGCAGCCAAGAGCCAGCGGGGGGCACAGATACGCAGTATTTT
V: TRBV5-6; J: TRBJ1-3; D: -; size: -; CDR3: CASSFQGNTIYF; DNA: TGTGCCAGCAGCTTCCAGGGAAACACCATATATTTT
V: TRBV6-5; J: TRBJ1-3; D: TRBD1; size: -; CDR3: CASSFGQGAGNTIYF; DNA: TGTGCCAGCAGTTTCGGACAGGGAGCTGGAAACACCATATATTTT
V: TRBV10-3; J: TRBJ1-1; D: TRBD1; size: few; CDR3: CATKPAGTDNTEAFF; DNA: TGTGCCACTAAACCCGCCGGGACAGATAACACTGAAGCTTTCTTT
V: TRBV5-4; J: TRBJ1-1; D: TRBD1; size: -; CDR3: CASSAGQGRADEAFF; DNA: TGTGCCAGCAGTGCCGGACAGGGGCGAGCGGATGAAGCTTTCTTT
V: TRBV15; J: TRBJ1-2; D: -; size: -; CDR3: CATSRDPSDYGYTF; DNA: TGTGCCACCAGCAGAGATCCTTCCGACTATGGCTACACCTTC
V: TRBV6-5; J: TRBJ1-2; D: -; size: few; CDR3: CASSYSGVGYTF; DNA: TGTGCCAGCAGTTACTCAGGGGTTGGCTACACCTTC
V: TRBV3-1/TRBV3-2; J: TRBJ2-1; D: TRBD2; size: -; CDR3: CASSNPGLAGVGEQFF; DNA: TGTGCCAGCAGCAATCCGGGACTAGCGGGGGTTGGAGAGCAGTTCTTC